Shown below are 17 T cell receptor beta chains from a single sample sequenced in a study of regulatory T cells in long-lasting Graves disease. For TCR beta, libraries came from iRepertoire HTBI primers and Arm-PCR of CDR3 regions. TCRdb ran MiXCR on the multiplex PCR reads and lists one entry per CDR3 protein. The profile shows fewer than 400,000 distinct CDR3 sequences, around a fifth of them singletons. Time point: persistent/refractory GD, antithyroid drugs over 5 years with positive TRAb. TCR sequences were obtained from RNA taken from PBMCs. The material was peripheral blood mononuclear cells (PBMCs), obtained when the disease was refractory, from a patient treated with antithyroid drugs. The receptors were gathered from a female donor with Graves disease.

This clonotype was found many times. The rearrangement joins TRBV5-1 to TRBJ1-5, with a weak D call TRBD1 (6 bases). The germline V gene has CDR1 SGHRS and CDR2 YFSETQ. CDR3 length: 13 residues. V lost 4 bases and J 8 bases, leaving 13 bases between the germline ends. CDR3: CASSQTGGEPQHF. The CDR3 bases are TGCGCCAGCAGCCAGACAGGAGGTGAGCCCCAGCATTTT.

This clonotype has more than one count but fewer than ten. The rearrangement links TRBV12-3 or TRBV12-4 to TRBJ2-7; 8 bases agree with TRBD1. This CDR3 contains 15 residues. With V trimmed by 4 bases and J by 2 bases, 7 bases remained unmatched. CDR3 DNA sequence: TGTGCCAGCAGTTACGAGCCGGGACAGGCCTACGAGCAGTACTTC. It is translated as CASSYEPGQAYEQYF.

The table lists this clonotype with a few counts. V usage is TRBV6-1 and J usage is TRBJ2-7, with a possible D match to TRBD2 (6 bases). The CDR3 sequence is 16 residues long. Trimming took 4 bases from V and 6 from J, leaving 22 bases between them. Germline assignment: CDR1 MNHNS and CDR2 SASEGT. The CDR3 DNA is TGTGCCAGCAGTGGCGACAAAAAGGGGTTGGGGGGCGAGCAGTACTTC. Translating it yields CASSGDKKGLGGEQYF.

In its sample, this clonotype was seen a few times. The CDR3 spells CASSLGAVMGSYNSPLHF. CDR3 DNA sequence: TGCGCCAGCAGCTTGGGTGCAGTCATGGGGTCCTATAATTCACCCCTCCACTTT. The V gene is TRBV5-1, the J gene TRBJ1-6; D is undetermined. In germline, CDR1 is SGHRS, CDR2 YFSETQ. With 0 bases removed from V and 1 base from J, the gap between germline ends came to 14 bases. This CDR3 is built from 18 residues.

This clonotype was counted only a few times. This sequence joins TRBV24-1 and TRBJ2-2; D might be TRBD2 (6 bases). This CDR3 comprises 18 residues. The germline CDR1 and CDR2 sequences are KGHDR and SFDVKD. The ends were cut back, 1 base at V and 6 bases at J, with 20 bases in the middle. CDR3 DNA: TGTGCCACCAGTGATTTACCTCGTGGCGGGGTTATCCCCGGGGAGCTGTTTTTT. Encoded protein: CATSDLPRGGVIPGELFF.

The V and J genes are TRBV6-1 and TRBJ2-7, with D perhaps TRBD2 (5 bases). The CDR3 extends over 14 amino acids. Germline V gene sequence: CDR1 MNHNS, CDR2 SASEGT. The ends were cut back, 5 bases at V and 5 bases at J, with 16 bases in the middle. CDR3 nucleotides: TGTGCCAGCAGTCCCGAGGATTGGCGGGACGAGCAGTACTTC. This encodes CASSPEDWRDEQYF.

Turning to this clonotype: One base away lies a much larger clone, so this may be a sequencing read error. This chain joins TRBV6-1 and TRBJ1-2; TRBD1 might be the D (6 bases). V was clipped by 6 bases and J by 6 bases, with 23 bases between them. The germline V gene encodes CDR1 MNHNS and CDR2 SASEGT. There are 16 residues in the CDR3. The DNA for the CDR3 is TGTGCCAGCAGGATGCCTGGGGGGGCAAAGGAGGATGGCTACACCTTC. Encoded protein: CASRMPGGAKEDGYTF.

This clonotype was detected many times. The chain links TRBV20-1 to TRBJ2-5, with TRBD2 matching 11 bases. The length of the CDR3 is 14 residues. Germline V CDR1 and CDR2: DFQATT, SNEGSKA (reference sequence). V lost 3 bases and J lost 3; bases outside the gene matches: 3. The CDR3 region is CSASNSGGEETQYF. CDR3 nucleotide sequence: TGCAGTGCTAGTAATAGCGGGGGGGAAGAGACCCAGTACTTC.

This clonotype was seen at least ten times. J is TRBJ1-5 and V is TRBV30, with TRBD1 as a possible D gene (6 bases). Trimming cost V 0 bases and J 4 bases, with 10 bases left between them. The CDR3 covers 14 residues. The germline gives CDR1 GTSNPN, CDR2 SVGIG (reference sequence). Here the CDR3 DNA reads TGTGCCTGGAGTGTAGGGCAGGGGAATCAGCCCCAGCATTTT. Amino acids: CAWSVGQGNQPQHF.

This clonotype was counted only a few times. The chain couples TRBV6-4 to TRBJ1-1; D is perhaps TRBD1 (5 bases). The CDR3 loop spans 11 amino acids. V lost 5 bases and J 10 bases, leaving 11 bases between the germline ends. Looked up from germline, CDR1 is MRHNA and CDR2 is SNTAGT. The CDR3 sequence: CASSSQRGAFF. Written as DNA, the CDR3 is TGTGCCAGCAGTTCCCAAAGGGGAGCTTTCTTT.

A remark on this clonotype: A read error may be the cause here, since a much bigger clone is one base away. The genes are TRBV6-5 and TRBJ1-2, with a possible D match to TRBD1 (5 bases). Germline V CDR1 and CDR2: MNHEY, SVGAGI. Trimming cost V 8 bases and J 6 bases, with 13 bases left between them. The CDR3 totals 12 residues. DNA of the CDR3: TGTGCCAGCTATGATGGGGCCCATGGCTACACCTTC. Its translation: CASYDGAHGYTF.

The table lists this clonotype with many counts. This chain links TRBV27 with TRBJ1-4, with 8 bases matching TRBD1. Losses at the gene ends were 2 bases for V and 7 bases for J; bases not matched to a gene: 3. Germline V lookup: CDR1 MNHEY, CDR2 SMNVEV (reference sequence). The CDR3 extends over 14 amino acids. The CDR3 here is CASSLQGATEKLFF. The DNA of the CDR3 is TGTGCCAGCAGTTTACAGGGGGCGACTGAAAAACTGTTTTTT.

This chain connects TRBV12-3 or TRBV12-4 to TRBJ2-3; D is possibly TRBD1 or TRBD2 (5 bases each). This CDR3 spans 13 amino acids. Trimming left V 10 bases short and J 9 bases short, with 20 bases between. CDR3 amino acids: CANRGASQITQYF. The CDR3 bases are TGTGCCAACAGAGGGGCTAGCCAGATAACGCAGTATTTT.

This clonotype was detected a few times. The chain has TRBV29-1 and TRBJ2-5, with D perhaps given as TRBD1 or TRBD2 (6 bases each). The length of the CDR3 is 13 residues. CDR1 SQVTM and CDR2 ANQGSEA come from the germline V gene. Deletions cut 7 bases from V and 1 base from J, with 13 bases between. The CDR3 region is CSAGEGGQETQYF. In nucleotides, the CDR3 is TGCAGCGCGGGCGAGGGGGGCCAAGAGACCCAGTACTTC.

V usage is TRBV28 and J usage is TRBJ1-5, with D possibly TRBD1 on 6 matching bases. The CDR3 covers 15 residues. The V end lost 5 bases, the J end lost 5 bases, and 16 bases lay between the germline ends. Germline CDR1 is MDHEN and CDR2 is SYDVKM. The DNA of the CDR3 is TGTGCCAGCAGTCCCGCCGGGGGCCGATATCAGCCCCAGCATTTT. This sequence encodes CASSPAGGRYQPQHF. The variable domain in full, completed from reference TRBV28 and TRBJ1-5, reads DVKVTQSSRYLVKRTGEKVFLECVQDMDHENMFWYRQDPGLGLRLIYFSYDVKMKEKGDIPEGYSVSREKKERFSLILESASTNQTSMYLCASSPAGGRYQPQHFGDGTRLSIL.

In this sample, this clonotype turned up a few times. The CDR3 region has the DNA TGTGCCTGGAGTCCTAAAGCGGGCCGCGAGCAGTACTTC. The encoded protein is CAWSPKAGREQYF. The chain uses TRBV30 and TRBJ2-7, with D possibly being TRBD2 (6 bases). This CDR3 comprises 13 residues. Trimming pared 2 bases from V and 6 bases from J, leaving 14 bases between. CDR1 is GTSNPN and CDR2 is SVGIG in the germline V gene (reference sequence).

The rearrangement joins TRBV5-5 to TRBJ1-5, with D tentatively TRBD1 (5 bases). The germline V gene has CDR1 SGHKS and CDR2 YYEKEE (reference sequence). The CDR3 runs 18 residues. With 1 base removed from V and 0 bases from J, the gap between germline ends came to 17 bases. The CDR3 protein is CASSLYPQGRYSNQPQHF. The CDR3 nucleotides read TGTGCCAGCAGCTTGTATCCCCAGGGCCGATATAGCAATCAGCCCCAGCATTTT.